Listed here is a single T cell receptor (beta chain). Its specificity is not known. The data are from a study of shared clonotypes between healthy human individuals. Sequencing was performed with immunoSEQ multiplex PCR; in TCRdb, only in-frame clones are kept and a portion is missing. The table has roughly 1,800,000 clones, about 94% seen once. The study, taken as a whole, reports: Relative to their counterparts shared across all four donors, non-shared clonotypes exhibited diminished generation probabilities.

With V trimmed by 5 bases and J by 7 bases, 7 bases remained unmatched. The CDR3 loop spans 14 amino acids. The germline V gene encodes CDR1 SNHLY and CDR2 FYNNEI. The naive CD8 population came from CD45RO-negative cells selected for CCR7, without terminally differentiated effector memory CD45RA+ cells. The V call is TRBV2, the J call TRBJ2-1; TRBD2 agrees at 8 bases. The origin of this receptor is a man aged 18 to 35 in good health. The sequenced sample was naive CD8+ T cells sorted from blood. The CDR3: CASSSSGSLNEQFF. The CDR3 DNA reads as TGTGCCAGCAGTAGCAGCGGGAGTTTAAATGAGCAGTTCTTC. Supplemented by reference TRBV2 and TRBJ2-1, the full variable domain reads EPEVTQTPSHQVTQMGQEVILRCVPISNHLYFYWYRQILGQKVEFLVSFYNNEISEKSEIFDDQFSVERPDGSNFTLKIRSTKLEDSAMYFCASSSSGSLNEQFFGPGTRLTVL.